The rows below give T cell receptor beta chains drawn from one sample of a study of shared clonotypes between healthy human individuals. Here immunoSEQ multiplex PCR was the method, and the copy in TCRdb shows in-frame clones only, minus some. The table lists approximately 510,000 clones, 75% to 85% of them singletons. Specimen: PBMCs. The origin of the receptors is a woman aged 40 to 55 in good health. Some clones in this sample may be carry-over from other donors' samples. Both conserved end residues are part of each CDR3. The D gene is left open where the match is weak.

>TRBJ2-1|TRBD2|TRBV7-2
CASSLARSAGGLYNEQFF
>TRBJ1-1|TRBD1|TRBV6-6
CASRTTGMNTEAFF
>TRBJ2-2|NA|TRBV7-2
CASSFASVLNTGELFF
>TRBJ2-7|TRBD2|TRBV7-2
CASSPDGTSGIYEQYF
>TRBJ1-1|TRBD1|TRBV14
CASSQFFGTGKMNTEAFF
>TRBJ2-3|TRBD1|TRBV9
CASSAGTGVGDTQYF
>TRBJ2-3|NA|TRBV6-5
CASTSPLTDTQYF
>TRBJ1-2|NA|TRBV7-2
CASSLQGYYGYTF
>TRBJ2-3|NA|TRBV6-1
CAVQGSGDTQYF
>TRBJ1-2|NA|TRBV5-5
CASSLATMGEYGYTF
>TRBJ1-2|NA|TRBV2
CASRGDTTNYGYTF
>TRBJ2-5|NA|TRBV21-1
CASSKSGGIQETQYF
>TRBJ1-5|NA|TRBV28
CASSLLSDNQPQHF
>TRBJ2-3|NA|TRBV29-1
CSVEAAGRLDTQYF
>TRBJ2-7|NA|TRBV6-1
CASSDGWMTLYEQYF
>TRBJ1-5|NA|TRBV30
CAWSSGGRSNQPQHF
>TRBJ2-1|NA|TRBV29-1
CSVESDGGPNEQFF
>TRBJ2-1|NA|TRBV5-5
CASSPGGWNEQFF
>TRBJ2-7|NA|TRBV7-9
CASSSQGIYEQYF
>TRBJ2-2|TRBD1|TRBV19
CASRGGLNTGELFF
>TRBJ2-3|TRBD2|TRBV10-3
CAISTSSGSTDTQYF
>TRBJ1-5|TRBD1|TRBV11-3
CASSLGDRVSNQPQHF
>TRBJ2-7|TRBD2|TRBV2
CASMAGREVSYEQYF
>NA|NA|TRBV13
CASSLVADYSYEQYF
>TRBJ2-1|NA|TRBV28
CASILPGVNEQFF
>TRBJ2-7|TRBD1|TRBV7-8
CASSLARTGLSEQYF
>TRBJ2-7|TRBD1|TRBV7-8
CASSYSGQGSYEQYF
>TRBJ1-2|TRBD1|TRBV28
CASSSAPGTGSYTF
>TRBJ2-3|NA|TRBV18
CASSARTDTQYF
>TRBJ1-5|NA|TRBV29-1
CSVVGSGPNQPQHF
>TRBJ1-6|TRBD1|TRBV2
CASRVSPGQPNSPLHF
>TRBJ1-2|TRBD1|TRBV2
CASSRLGTGDYGYTF
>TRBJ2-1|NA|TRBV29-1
CSVEAGARDEQFF
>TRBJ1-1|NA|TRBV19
CASRPGPLNTEAFF
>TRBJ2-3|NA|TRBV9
CASSETGQSHTDTQYF
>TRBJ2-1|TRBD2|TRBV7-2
CASSRTSGGNNEQFF
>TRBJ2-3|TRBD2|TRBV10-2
CASSPSGTRADTQYF
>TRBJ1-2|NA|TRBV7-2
CASSLSSKGYTF
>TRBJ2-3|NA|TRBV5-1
CASRVSGDTDTQYF
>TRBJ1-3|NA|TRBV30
CAWSRTVSGNTIYF
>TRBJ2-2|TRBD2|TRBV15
CATSREGLATGELFF
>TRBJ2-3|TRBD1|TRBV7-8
CASSSLYRGRGDTQYF
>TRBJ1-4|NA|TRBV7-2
CASSPTSEKLFF
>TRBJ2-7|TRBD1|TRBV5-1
CASSVTTGAVSQEQYF